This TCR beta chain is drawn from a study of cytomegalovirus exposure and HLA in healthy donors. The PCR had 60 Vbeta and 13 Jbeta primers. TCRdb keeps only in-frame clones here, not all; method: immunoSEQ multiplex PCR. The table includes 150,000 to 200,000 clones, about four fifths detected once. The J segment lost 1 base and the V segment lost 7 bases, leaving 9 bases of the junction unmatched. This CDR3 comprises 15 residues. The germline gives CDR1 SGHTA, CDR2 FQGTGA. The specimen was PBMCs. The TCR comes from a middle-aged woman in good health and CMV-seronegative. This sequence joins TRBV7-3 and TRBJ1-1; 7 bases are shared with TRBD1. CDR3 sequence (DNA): TGTGCCAGCAACAAAGAAGGGGGCAGGAACACTGAAGCTTTCTTT. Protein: CASNKEGGRNTEAFF. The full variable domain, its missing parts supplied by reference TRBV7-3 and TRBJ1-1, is GAGVSQTPSNKVTEKGKYVELRCDPISGHTALYWYRQSLGQGPEFLIYFQGTGAADDSGLPNDRFFAVRPEGSVSTLKIQRTERGDSAVYLCASNKEGGRNTEAFFGQGTRLTVV.